Sequencing of this T cell receptor (beta chain) was carried out in a study of identical twins. This clonotype occurred a few times. Antigen unknown. Whole-study findings and limits: Zero-insertion analyses might be partly confounded by invariant T cells like MAIT and iNKT. Clonotypes of the beta chain that were abundant in cord blood carried fewer insertions (memory repertoires showed none).

The CDR3 totals 13 residues. The V gene lost 4 bases and the J gene lost 9 bases, with 15 bases spanning the gap. Germline loops: CDR1 SEHNR, CDR2 FQNEAQ (reference sequence). TCRdb re-called the 5' RACE reads through MiXCR, storing one row per CDR3 protein. This table has about 700,000 distinct CDR3 sequences, around 6.1% appearing once. The clonotype comes from a man in his late teens or twenties in good health. The chain is built from TRBV7-9 and TRBJ1-1; no definite D call. Specimen: naive T cells sorted from blood. The CDR3 coding sequence is TGTGCCAGCAGCTCCCTTACGGGATACAAAGCTTTCTTT. This translates into CASSSLTGYKAFF.